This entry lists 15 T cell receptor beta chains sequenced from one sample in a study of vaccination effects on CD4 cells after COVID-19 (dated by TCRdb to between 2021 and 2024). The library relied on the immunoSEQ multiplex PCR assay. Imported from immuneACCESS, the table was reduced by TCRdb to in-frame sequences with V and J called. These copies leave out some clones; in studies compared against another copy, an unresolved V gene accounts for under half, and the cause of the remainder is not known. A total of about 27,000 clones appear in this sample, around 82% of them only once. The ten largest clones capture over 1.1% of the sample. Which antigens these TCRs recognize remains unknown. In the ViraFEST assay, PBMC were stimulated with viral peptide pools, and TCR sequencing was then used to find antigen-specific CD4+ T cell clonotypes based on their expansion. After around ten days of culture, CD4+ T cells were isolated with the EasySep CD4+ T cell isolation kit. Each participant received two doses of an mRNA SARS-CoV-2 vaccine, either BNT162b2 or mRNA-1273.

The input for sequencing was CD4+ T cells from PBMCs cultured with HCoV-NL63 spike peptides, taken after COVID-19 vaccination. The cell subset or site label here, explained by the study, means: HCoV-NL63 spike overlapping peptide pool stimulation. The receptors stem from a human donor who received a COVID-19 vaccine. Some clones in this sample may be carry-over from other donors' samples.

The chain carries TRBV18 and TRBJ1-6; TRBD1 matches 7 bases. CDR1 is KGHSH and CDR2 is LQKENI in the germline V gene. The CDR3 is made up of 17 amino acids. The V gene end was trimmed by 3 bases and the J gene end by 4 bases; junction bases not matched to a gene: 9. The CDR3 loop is CASSPATGTAYNSPLHF. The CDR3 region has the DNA TGTGCCAGCTCACCCGCCACCGGGACAGCTTATAATTCACCCCTCCACTTT.

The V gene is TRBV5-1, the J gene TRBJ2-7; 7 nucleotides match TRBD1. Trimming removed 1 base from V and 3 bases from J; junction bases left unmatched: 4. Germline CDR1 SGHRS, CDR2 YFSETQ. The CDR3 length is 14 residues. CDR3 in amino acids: CASSLNRDSYEQYV. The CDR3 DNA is TGCGCCAGCAGCTTGAACCGGGACAGCTACGAGCAGTACGTC.

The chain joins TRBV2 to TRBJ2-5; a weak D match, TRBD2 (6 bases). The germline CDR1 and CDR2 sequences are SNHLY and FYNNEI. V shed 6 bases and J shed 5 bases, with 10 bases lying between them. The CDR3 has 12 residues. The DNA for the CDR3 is TGTGCCAGCAGGTCCGGGAGCGAGACCCAGTACTTC. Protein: CASRSGSETQYF.

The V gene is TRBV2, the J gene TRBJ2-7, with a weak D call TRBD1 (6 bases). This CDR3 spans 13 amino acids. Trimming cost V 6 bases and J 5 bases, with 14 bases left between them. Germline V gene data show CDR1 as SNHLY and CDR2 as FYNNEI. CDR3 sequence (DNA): TGTGCCAGCAGCTACACAGGGAATCACGAGCAGTACGTC. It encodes CASSYTGNHEQYV.

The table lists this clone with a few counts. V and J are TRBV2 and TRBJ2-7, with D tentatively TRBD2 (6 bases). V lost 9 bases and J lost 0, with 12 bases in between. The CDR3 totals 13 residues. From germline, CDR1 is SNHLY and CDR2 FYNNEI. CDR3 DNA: TGTGCCAGTCGGAGGGAGGTCTCCTACGAGCAGTACGTC. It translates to CASRREVSYEQYV.

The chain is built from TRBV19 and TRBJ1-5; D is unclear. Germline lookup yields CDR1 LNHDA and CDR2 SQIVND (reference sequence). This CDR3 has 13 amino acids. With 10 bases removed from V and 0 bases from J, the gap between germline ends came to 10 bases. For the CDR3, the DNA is TGTGCCACCAACCAGTATAGCAATCAGCCCCAGCATTTT. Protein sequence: CATNQYSNQPQHF. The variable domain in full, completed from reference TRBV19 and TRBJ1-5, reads DGGITQSPKYLFRKEGQNVTLSCEQNLNHDAMYWYRQDPGQGLRLIYYSQIVNDFQKGDIAEGYSVSREKKESFPLTVTSAQKNPTAFYLCATNQYSNQPQHFGDGTRLSIL.

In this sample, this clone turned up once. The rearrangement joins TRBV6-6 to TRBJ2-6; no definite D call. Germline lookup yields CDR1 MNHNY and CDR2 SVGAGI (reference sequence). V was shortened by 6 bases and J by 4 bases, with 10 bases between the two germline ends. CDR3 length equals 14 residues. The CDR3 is CASSSLRGANVLTF. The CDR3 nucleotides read TGTGCCAGCAGCAGCCTTCGGGGGGCCAACGTCCTGACTTTC.

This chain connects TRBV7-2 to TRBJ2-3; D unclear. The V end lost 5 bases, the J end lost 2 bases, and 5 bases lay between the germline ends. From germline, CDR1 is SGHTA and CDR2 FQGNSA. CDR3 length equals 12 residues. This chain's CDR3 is CASSPYTDTQYF. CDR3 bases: TGTGCCAGCAGCCCTTACACAGATACGCAGTATTTT. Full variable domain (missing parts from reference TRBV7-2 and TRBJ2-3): GAGVSQSPSNKVTEKGKDVELRCDPISGHTALYWYRQSLGQGLEFLIYFQGNSAPDKSGLPSDRFSAERTGGSVSTLTIQRTQQEDSAVYLCASSPYTDTQYFGPGTRLTVL.

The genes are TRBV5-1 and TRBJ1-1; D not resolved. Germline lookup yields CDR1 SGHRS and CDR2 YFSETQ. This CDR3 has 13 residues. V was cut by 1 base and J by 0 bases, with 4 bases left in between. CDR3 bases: TGCGCCAGCAGCTTGCAGATGAACACTGAAGCTTTCTTT. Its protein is CASSLQMNTEAFF. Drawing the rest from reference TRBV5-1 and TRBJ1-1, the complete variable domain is KAGVTQTPRYLIKTRGQQVTLSCSPISGHRSVSWYQQTPGQGLQFLFEYFSETQRNKGNFPGRFSGRQFSNSRSEMNVSTLELGDSALYLCASSLQMNTEAFFGQGTRLTVV.

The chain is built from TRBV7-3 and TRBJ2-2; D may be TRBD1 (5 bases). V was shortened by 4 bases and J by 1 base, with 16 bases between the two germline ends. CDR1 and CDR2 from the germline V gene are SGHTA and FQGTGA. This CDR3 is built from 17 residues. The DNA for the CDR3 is TGTGCCAGCAGCTCCACTTTACCAGGACAGAACACCGGGGAGCTGTTTTTT. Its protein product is CASSSTLPGQNTGELFF.

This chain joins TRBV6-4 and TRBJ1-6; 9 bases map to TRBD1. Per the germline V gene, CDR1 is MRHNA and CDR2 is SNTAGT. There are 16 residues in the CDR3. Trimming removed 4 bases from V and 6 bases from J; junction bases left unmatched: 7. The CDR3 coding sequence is TGTGCCAGCAGTGCATCCGGGACAGGGAGTAATTCACCCCTCCACTTT. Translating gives CASSASGTGSNSPLHF.

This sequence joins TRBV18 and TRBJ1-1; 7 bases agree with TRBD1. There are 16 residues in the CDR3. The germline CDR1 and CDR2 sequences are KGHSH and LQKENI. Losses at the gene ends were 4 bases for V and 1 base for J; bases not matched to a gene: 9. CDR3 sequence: CASSHSTGTENTEAFF. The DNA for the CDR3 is TGTGCCAGCTCACACTCAACCGGGACAGAGAACACTGAAGCTTTCTTT.

The CDR3: CASNRQTNYGYTF. CDR3 nucleotides: TGTGCCAGCAACAGACAGACTAACTATGGCTACACCTTC. The V gene is TRBV6-5, the J gene TRBJ1-2; maybe TRBD1 (5 bases). The V end was cut by 7 bases, the J end by 0 bases, with 9 bases between. The CDR3 runs 13 residues. The V gene's germline CDR1 is MNHEY and CDR2 SVGAGI.

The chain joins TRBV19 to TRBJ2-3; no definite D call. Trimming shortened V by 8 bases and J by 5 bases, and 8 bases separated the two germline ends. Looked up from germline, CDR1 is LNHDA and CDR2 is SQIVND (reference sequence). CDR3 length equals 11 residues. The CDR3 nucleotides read TGTGCCAGTTCCCCGGGAGATACGCAGTATTTT. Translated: CASSPGDTQYF.

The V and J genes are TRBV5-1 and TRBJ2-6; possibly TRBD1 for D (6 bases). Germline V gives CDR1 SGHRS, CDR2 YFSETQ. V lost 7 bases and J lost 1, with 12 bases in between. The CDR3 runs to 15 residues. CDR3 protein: CASGITGSGANVLTF. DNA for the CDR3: TGCGCCAGCGGCATAACAGGGTCTGGGGCCAACGTCCTGACTTTC.